This TCR beta chain was obtained from a study of cytotoxic CD8 clonotypes in ibrutinib-treated CLL. About the research overall: Mean per-sample yields comprised 255,043 productive templates and fewer than 95,000 productive rearrangements. Regarding the study as a whole: At ibrutinib response, clonality increased, and at progression it declined back toward baseline. Public clonotypes occurred uncommonly; on treatment, they contracted or remained stable. Sampling times (in sustained-remission versus progressing patients) were not the same.

Generated by immunoSEQ multiplex PCR, the TCRdb table keeps only in-frame clones and is missing some. The profile shows 50,000 to 60,000 clones, roughly 83% of them singletons. As regards this clone: Its antigen is as yet unknown.

CDR1 is SQVTM and CDR2 is ANQGSEA in the germline V gene. V lost 7 bases to trimming and J lost 5 bases, with 6 bases between them. This CDR3 spans 10 amino acids. The material was PBMCs, obtained after 24 months of ibrutinib treatment. The chain employs TRBV29-1 and TRBJ2-1; D unclear. The receptor was derived from a human donor with chronic lymphocytic leukemia. The CDR3 here is CSAKNNEQFF. CDR3 DNA sequence: TGCAGCGCCAAGAACAATGAGCAGTTCTTC.